The rows below give T cell receptor beta chains drawn from one sample of a study of blood T cell repertoires in COVID-19. Here immunoSEQ multiplex PCR was the method, and the copy in TCRdb shows in-frame clones only, minus some. Among 250,000 to 350,000 clones listed, more than 70% were seen once. Sequencing was performed on peripheral blood. These receptors came from a woman in her 30s with COVID-19, enrolled during active disease. CDR3s include the opening cysteine and the closing phenylalanine or tryptophan. A D gene is named only where the DNA matches it firmly. The size of a clone is reported for some rows only, either as once, few or many, or as a class for expanded clones.

>TRBJ2-3|TRBV7-9|few|TRBD2
CASSPDSAGGPDTQYF
TGTGCCAGCAGCCCCGATTCAGCGGGAGGGCCGGATACGCAGTATTTT
>TRBJ2-3|TRBV6-5|NA|TRBD2
CASRASGSDTQYF
TGTGCCAGCAGGGCTAGCGGGAGCGATACGCAGTATTTT
>TRBJ1-1|TRBV7-9|NA|NA
CASSLGHRVSTEAFF
TGTGCCAGCAGCTTAGGGCACAGGGTTTCGACTGAAGCTTTCTTT
>TRBJ2-3|TRBV28|NA|NA
CASIVVRGRTDTQYF
TGTGCCAGTATAGTGGTCCGAGGGCGCACAGATACGCAGTATTTT
>TRBJ2-5|TRBV25-1|NA|TRBD1
CASSDRQGETQYF
TGTGCCAGCAGTGATAGACAGGGGGAGACCCAGTACTTC
>TRBJ1-2|TRBV29-1|NA|TRBD1
CSVSGGSRGYTF
TGCAGCGTTTCAGGGGGCTCTCGGGGCTACACCTTC
>TRBJ1-3|TRBV19|NA|NA
CASSIEGRPGNTIYF
TGTGCCAGTAGTATAGAGGGCCGGCCTGGAAACACCATATATTTT
>TRBJ1-3|TRBV19|NA|TRBD1
CASTHPGQNGNTIYF
TGTGCCAGTACCCATCCGGGACAGAATGGAAACACCATATATTTT
>TRBJ2-2|TRBV27|few|TRBD2
CASSLGVAGGTGELFF
TGTGCCAGCAGTTTGGGCGTAGCGGGAGGGACCGGGGAGCTGTTTTTT
>TRBJ2-5|TRBV3-1/TRBV3-2|NA|NA
CASSQGGTGPETQYF
TGTGCCAGCAGCCAAGGGGGTACAGGGCCTGAGACCCAGTACTTC
>TRBJ1-2|TRBV7-9|once|NA
CASSLAPAGYGYTF
TGTGCCAGCAGCTTAGCCCCTGCGGGCTATGGCTACACCTTC
>TRBJ2-7|TRBV5-1|NA|NA
CASSLAGEQYF
TGCGCCAGCAGCTTGGCGGGGGAGCAGTACTTC
>TRBJ2-2|TRBV9|few|TRBD2
CASSGQGLAGGTGELFF
TGTGCCAGCAGCGGCCAAGGGCTAGCGGGAGGCACCGGGGAGCTGTTTTTT
>TRBJ2-7|TRBV19|NA|TRBD1
CASASGAGTGVHEQYF
TGTGCCAGTGCCTCGGGAGCCGGGACAGGGGTCCACGAGCAGTACTTC
>TRBJ2-7|TRBV29-1|NA|NA
CSVDPDPGYYEQYF
TGCAGCGTTGACCCGGACCCGGGGTACTACGAGCAGTACTTC